The T cell receptor beta chain described here comes from a study of blood T cell repertoires in COVID-19 (dated by TCRdb to 2020 to 2021). With regard to the full study: The collaborator samples originated in the United States, Italy and Spain and spanned the acute and convalescent phases of COVID-19. The prospective study material was composed of cDNA or gDNA derived from T cells, B-cell-depleted T cells, or PBMCs. Subjects who had been exposed to COVID-19, were actively infected with it, or had recovered from it provided the deeply sampled blood TCRbeta repertoires that made up the dataset. The repertoires were released in a freely available public database intended as a resource for research on the immune response to SARS-CoV-2. The samples were drawn from two sources: the first 160 participants of the ongoing ImmuneRACE study, and 950 to 1,500 subjects contributed by 6 global collaborators. A de-identified subject ID, COVID-19 status, age in years and sex were almost always included in the sample metadata. Where available, HLA class I and class II types were obtained from metadata supplied by the sample provider rather than from assay-based typing. Results and caveats for the whole study, not just this receptor: The amount of clinical and demographic metadata varied by source and participant and was provided uncurated.

The junction shows trimming of 0 bases on V and 6 bases on J, and the gene matches do not reach 7 bases of it. As encoded in the germline V gene, CDR1 is SGHRS while CDR2 is YFSETQ. Including cysteine and phenylalanine, the CDR3 has 16 amino acids. Only CDR3 DNA remains: 48 bases, in frame from the first base. Notes on this clone: Its recognized antigen is unknown. Base qualities are not recorded, but no much larger clone differs from it by a single base.

The immunoSEQ Assay, a bias-controlled multiplex PCR, was used to amplify TCRbeta CDR3 regions from genomic DNA. The study's processing was this. Nucleated cell counts per sample were estimated from amplification of reference gene primers within the assay. Sequence reads were collapsed and filtered to measure the absolute abundance of every unique TCRbeta CDR3 rearrangement. For each sample, productive Simpson clonality was calculated as the square root of Simpson's diversity index across productive rearrangements. The table comes from immuneACCESS by way of TCRdb, which keeps in-frame sequences with V and J called. Part of the clones is missing from these tables; in studies checked, under half for an unresolved V gene and the rest for unknown reasons. D and trimming were read from the DNA, whereas the V and J calls and clone size are those reported in that table. The sample table holds 53,000 or so clones, of which 86% were seen once. About 2.7% of the sample is taken by the ten largest.

Whole blood was collected in K2EDTA tubes by collaborating institutions according to the institutions' own protocols. Collaborator samples were shipped for TCRbeta analysis as frozen whole blood, isolated PBMCs, or DNA extracted from either sample type. This sequence originates from an older man with acute or convalescent COVID-19. Sequenced: peripheral blood. In this chain, TRBV5-1 is recombined with TRBJ2-2; 8 central nucleotides agree with TRBD2. The DNA is TGCGCCAGCAGCTTGGTCGGGGGGGCCCTCCCCGGGGAGCTGTTTTTT. It is translated as CASSLVGGALPGELFF.